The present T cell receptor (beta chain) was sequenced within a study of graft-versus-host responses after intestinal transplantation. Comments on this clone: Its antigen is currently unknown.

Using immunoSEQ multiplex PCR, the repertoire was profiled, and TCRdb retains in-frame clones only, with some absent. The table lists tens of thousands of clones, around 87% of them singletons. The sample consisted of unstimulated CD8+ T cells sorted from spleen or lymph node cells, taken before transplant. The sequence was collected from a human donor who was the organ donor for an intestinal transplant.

CDR3 in amino acids: CATQVGPHEQFF. In DNA, the CDR3 is TGTGCCACCCAGGTAGGCCCCCATGAGCAGTTCTTC. The gene calls are TRBV27 and TRBJ2-1, with unresolved D. The CDR3 sequence is 12 residues long. CDR1 MNHEY and CDR2 SMNVEV come from the germline V gene (reference sequence). Trimming took off 10 bases at V and 8 bases at J, with 15 bases between the two ends.